A single T cell receptor beta chain is shown here with its context. Its cognate antigen is unknown. These data belong to a study of OX40 agonist ivuxolimab in advanced cancers. Study-wide background: Patients treated during dose escalation were battling hepatocellular carcinoma, melanoma, renal cell or head and neck cancer. Study-level results: Also present in some nonresponders was a low level of normalized T-cell clonal expansion. Clonal expansion by week 6 occurred in CD4+ and CD8+ blood T cells (at 0.1 to 3.0 mg/kg).

The junction had 5 bases not matched to a gene; V was cut back by 4 bases and J by 3 bases. Germline CDR1 SGHTA, CDR2 FQGNSA. The CDR3 has 16 amino acids. Method: immunoSEQ multiplex PCR; TCRdb's copy keeps in-frame clones and lacks some. This table holds under 110,000 clones, 90% found once. Blood sampling was done at baseline, cycle 4 day 1, and cycle 7 day 1. The rearrangement links TRBV7-2 to TRBJ2-1, with 11 bases identical to TRBD2. The source is an adult with an advanced solid tumor such as melanoma, head and neck, liver or kidney cancer. Material: CD4+ or CD8+ T cells sorted from blood, obtained in a trial of the OX40 agonist ivuxolimab. The CDR3 protein is CASSSRLAGRYNEQFF. The CDR3 DNA follows: TGTGCCAGCAGCTCCCGACTAGCGGGGCGCTACAATGAGCAGTTCTTC.